The 23 T cell receptor beta chains below all came from one sample that was sequenced in a study of T cells in Graves' hyperthyroidism and ophthalmopathy. RNA transcripts provided the source from which TCR beta CDR3 regions were amplified. The HTBI primer set served for first-round RT-PCR of the TCR CDR3. One entry per CDR3 protein results from TCRdb running MiXCR on the multiplex PCR reads. The data show 500,000 to 750,000 distinct CDR3 sequences, with approximately 14% seen just once and around 7.3% held by the top ten. Sequencing was performed on blood. The receptors derive from a woman younger than 45 with Graves' hyperthyroidism.

At least ten counts were recorded for this clonotype. The chain has TRBV7-6 and TRBJ2-3; D not resolved. In germline, CDR1 is SGHVS, CDR2 FNYEAQ. V lost 5 bases, J lost 2 bases, and 14 bases lay in between. The CDR3 runs to 15 residues. The CDR3 here is CASSVSKAHTDTQYF. As DNA, the CDR3 is TGTGCCAGCAGCGTTAGTAAGGCTCACACAGATACGCAGTATTTT.

The chain combines TRBV7-9 with TRBJ2-5; weak D call: TRBD1 (5 bases). Per the germline V gene, CDR1 is SEHNR and CDR2 is FQNEAQ (reference sequence). Between the trimmed V and J ends, which lost 6 bases and 3 bases, there was a span of 23 bases. CDR3 length equals 17 residues. The CDR3 nucleotides read TGTGCCAGCAGTGAAGATTTTGGAGCGACAGCGAAAGAGACCCAGTACTTC. Translation: CASSEDFGATAKETQYF.

The table lists this clonotype with many counts. This chain connects TRBV28 to TRBJ1-1; D is ambiguous. Trimming pared 5 bases from V and 3 bases from J, leaving 19 bases between. Looked up from germline, CDR1 is MDHEN and CDR2 is SYDVKM. This CDR3 is 16 amino acids long. CDR3 loop: CASSNPRWVRDTEAFF. The DNA of the CDR3 is TGTGCCAGCAGTAACCCGCGGTGGGTCCGGGACACTGAAGCTTTCTTT.

This clonotype was counted a few times. The chain employs TRBV6-5 and TRBJ2-1; no firm D call. V was pared by 2 bases and J by 0 bases, with 11 bases between. CDR1 and CDR2 from the germline V gene are MNHEY and SVGAGI. The CDR3 is 16 amino acids. The CDR3 DNA sequence: TGTGCCAGCAGTTACCGCCCCTCGGACTCCTACAATGAGCAGTTCTTC. It is translated as CASSYRPSDSYNEQFF.

Details on this clonotype: A much larger clone lies one base from this, so it may be a read error. The chain joins TRBV20-1 to TRBJ2-7; 11 nucleotides match TRBD2. The end of the DNA fits TRBJ2-1 better, so the J call may be wrong. Germline CDR1 DFQATT, CDR2 SNEGSKA (reference sequence). This CDR3 comprises 19 residues. CDR3 in amino acids: CSAKSAGTSGHVSSYEQFF. The DNA for the CDR3 is TGCAGTGCTAAGTCCGCCGGGACTAGCGGACATGTGTCCTCCTACGAGCAGTTCTTC.

The rearrangement links TRBV25-1 to TRBJ1-1; the D is unclear. Germline V gene data show CDR1 as MGHDK and CDR2 as SYGVNS. The CDR3 covers 15 residues. V lost 1 base, J lost 0 bases, and 9 bases lay in between. The CDR3 coding sequence is TGTGCCAGCAGTGAATCCGGCAGAATGAACACTGAAGCTTTCTTT. The encoded protein is CASSESGRMNTEAFF.

The V gene is TRBV7-9, the J gene TRBJ2-7; D is uncertain. Trimming removed 6 bases at V and 3 bases at J, with 18 bases between. CDR1 and CDR2 (germline): SEHNR, FQNEAQ (reference sequence). The CDR3 consists of 15 residues. The CDR3 coding sequence is TGTGCCAGCAGTCTAAGACCGACGGGTTACTACGAGCAGTACTTC. Its translation: CASSLRPTGYYEQYF.

This clonotype was detected ten times or more. The rearrangement uses TRBV5-4 and TRBJ2-3; D is possibly TRBD2 (6 bases). The CDR3 is made up of 15 amino acids. Germline V gene data show CDR1 as SGHNT and CDR2 as YYREEE (reference sequence). V lost 0 bases, J lost 0 bases, and 8 bases lay in between. CDR3 in amino acids: CASSLELASTDTQYF. In DNA, the CDR3 is TGTGCCAGCAGCTTGGAGCTAGCGAGCACAGATACGCAGTATTTT.

Ten or more counts support this clonotype. The V call is TRBV28, the J call TRBJ1-2; the match to TRBD1 covers 11 bases. Germline V lookup: CDR1 MDHEN, CDR2 SYDVKM. With V trimmed by 5 bases and J by 4 bases, 6 bases remained unmatched. This CDR3 has 15 amino acids. This chain's CDR3 is CASSDGTGGGYGYTF. CDR3 coding DNA: TGTGCCAGCAGTGATGGGACAGGGGGTGGCTATGGCTACACCTTC.

This chain joins TRBV6-1 and TRBJ2-5, with D perhaps given as TRBD1 or TRBD2 (5 bases each). The CDR3 contains 14 residues. V was trimmed by 6 bases and J by 2 bases, leaving 13 bases between them. The germline V gene encodes CDR1 MNHNS and CDR2 SASEGT. The chain's CDR3 is CASSPRDDQETQYF. The CDR3 DNA follows: TGTGCCAGCAGCCCGAGGGACGATCAAGAGACCCAGTACTTC.

This clonotype was found many times. V and J are TRBV20-1 and TRBJ1-2; possible D gene TRBD1, 6 bases. Germline assignment: CDR1 DFQATT and CDR2 SNEGSKA (reference sequence). The CDR3 has 13 amino acids. Trimming took 0 bases from V and 5 from J, leaving 10 bases between them. The CDR3 DNA reads TGCAGTGCTAGAGAGCAGGGGCGGTATGGCTACACCTTC. Its translation: CSAREQGRYGYTF.

This clonotype was counted ten times or more. The J gene is TRBJ1-5, the V gene TRBV6-2 or TRBV6-3, with TRBD1 identical over 8 bases. Germline V lookup: CDR1 MNHEY, CDR2 SVGEGT. The CDR3 loop spans 16 amino acids. V shed 4 bases, J shed 2 bases, and the junction held 7 bases outside the gene matches. In DNA, the CDR3 is TGTGCCAGCAGTTCCTTGGCAGGGGGCCGCAATCAGCCCCAGCATTTT. The encoded protein is CASSSLAGGRNQPQHF.

This clonotype came up many times. V is TRBV11-2 and J is TRBJ2-1; 14 bases agree with TRBD2. Unmatched junction bases numbered 2, after V lost 3 bases and J lost 10 bases. The length of the CDR3 is 14 residues. Germline-derived CDR1 and CDR2 are SGHAT and FQNNGV. The DNA of the CDR3 is TGTGCCAGCAGCTTCGGGACTAGCGGGAGCGAGCAGTTCTTC. It codes for CASSFGTSGSEQFF.

This clonotype has ten or more counts. The genes are TRBV5-1 and TRBJ2-7, with 7 bases fitting TRBD2. V lost 4 bases and J lost 0; bases outside the gene matches: 10. Germline V gene lookup returns CDR1 SGHRS and CDR2 YFSETQ. The CDR3 contains 16 residues. The CDR3 here is CASSAAGAMSSYEQYF. For the CDR3, the DNA is TGCGCCAGCAGCGCCGCGGGAGCGATGAGCTCCTACGAGCAGTACTTC.

This clonotype came up many times. The chain recombines TRBV3-1 with TRBJ2-1; the D gene is possibly TRBD2 (6 bases). The CDR3 is 15 residues long. From germline, CDR1 is LGHDT and CDR2 YNNKEL (reference sequence). Deletions cut 4 bases from V and 2 bases from J, with 12 bases between. The CDR3 reads CASSPGRVAYNEQFF. CDR3 DNA: TGTGCCAGCAGCCCCGGGAGAGTCGCCTACAATGAGCAGTTCTTC.

This clonotype has a count of ten or more. This sequence joins TRBV28 and TRBJ1-5, with 7 bases matching TRBD1. Trimming removed 3 bases from V and 6 bases from J; junction bases left unmatched: 8. Germline V gene sequence: CDR1 MDHEN, CDR2 SYDVKM. CDR3 length: 15 residues. The CDR3 reads CASSLRRGDFQPQHF. For the CDR3, the DNA is TGTGCCAGCAGTTTGCGCAGGGGGGATTTTCAGCCCCAGCATTTT.

This clonotype was counted at least ten times. The chain employs TRBV30 and TRBJ1-4; D ambiguous. This CDR3 comprises 14 residues. The V gene's germline CDR1 is GTSNPN and CDR2 SVGIG (reference sequence). Trimming took 5 bases from V and 2 from J, leaving 12 bases between them. CDR3: CAWRHFSTNEKLFF. CDR3 nucleotides: TGTGCCTGGCGACATTTTTCTACTAATGAAAAACTGTTTTTT.

This clonotype was seen just once. J is TRBJ2-1 and V is TRBV7-2; TRBD1 matches 7 bases. The germline V gene encodes CDR1 SGHTA and CDR2 FQGNSA. V lost 1 base to trimming and J lost 6 bases; unmatched junction nucleotides: 3. The CDR3 has 14 residues. DNA of the CDR3: TGTGCCAGCAGCTTAGTGGGGACAGTCAATGAGCAGTTCTTC. This codes for CASSLVGTVNEQFF.

The chain carries TRBV20-1 and TRBJ2-2; 7 nucleotides line up with TRBD2. CDR3 size: 13 residues. J gave up 1 base and V 6 bases, and 2 bases lay outside the gene matches. In germline, CDR1 is DFQATT, CDR2 SNEGSKA (reference sequence). DNA of the CDR3: TGCAGTGCCGGGACTAAGAACACCGGGGAGCTGTTTTTT. It codes for CSAGTKNTGELFF.

This clonotype has a handful of counts. The chain combines TRBV5-1 with TRBJ2-3; 7 bases align to TRBD1. The V gene's germline CDR1 is SGHRS and CDR2 YFSETQ. The ends lost 1 base at V and 3 bases at J; junction bases unmatched: 14. CDR3 length: 18 residues. The CDR3, as DNA: TGCGCCAGCAGCTTGTCAGGGGGTGGATACGGTCAGACAGATACGCAGTATTTT. It codes for CASSLSGGGYGQTDTQYF.

The genes are TRBV3-1 and TRBJ2-2; D unclear. The CDR3 consists of 14 residues. V lost 4 bases to trimming and J lost 7 bases, with 13 bases between them. The germline V gene encodes CDR1 LGHDT and CDR2 YNNKEL (reference sequence). The CDR3 reads CASSPQTLGGELFF. The DNA of the CDR3 is TGTGCCAGCAGCCCCCAGACATTGGGCGGGGAGCTGTTTTTT.

V gene TRBV14 combines with J gene TRBJ2-7; the match to TRBD1 covers 7 bases. The ends lost 0 bases at V and 2 bases at J; junction bases unmatched: 7. The CDR3 extends over 16 amino acids. Germline CDR1 reads SGHDN; CDR2 reads FVKESK. The CDR3: CASSQDYGDRAYEQYF. The CDR3 DNA is TGTGCCAGCAGCCAAGATTACGGCGACAGGGCCTACGAGCAGTACTTC.

This clonotype was recorded a few times. The rearrangement uses TRBV7-2 and TRBJ2-7; 7 bases map to TRBD2. V was clipped by 1 base and J by 5 bases; unmatched bases: 17. Per germline, CDR1 SGHTA and CDR2 FQGNSA. The CDR3 contains 18 residues. This chain's CDR3 is CASSLVGLADFQRNEQYF. CDR3 coding DNA: TGTGCCAGCAGCTTAGTAGGTCTAGCGGACTTCCAAAGGAACGAGCAGTACTTC.